Below, 25 T cell receptor beta chains from the same sample are listed, as sequenced in a study of blood T cell repertoires in COVID-19. Only in-frame clones appear in the TCRdb table, and some are missing; sequencing was by immunoSEQ multiplex PCR. The sample lists under 75,000 clones, approximately 77% occurring once. What was sequenced was peripheral blood. Every receptor here comes from a woman in her 70s with COVID-19, enrolled during active disease.

This clone has just one count. The genes are TRBV15 and TRBJ2-1; weak D call: TRBD1 (6 bases). The CDR3 runs to 16 residues. V was cut by 0 bases and J by 2 bases, with 11 bases left in between. The germline V gene encodes CDR1 LNHNV and CDR2 YYDKDF (reference sequence). This chain's CDR3 is CATSRERTVAYNEQFF. CDR3 coding DNA: TGTGCCACCAGCAGAGAACGGACAGTAGCCTACAATGAGCAGTTCTTC.

The chain is built from TRBV11-2 and TRBJ1-1, with D possibly TRBD1 on 5 matching bases. Trimming removed 2 bases at V and 10 bases at J, with 17 bases between. Germline V gives CDR1 SGHAT, CDR2 FQNNGV. The CDR3 spans 14 residues. CDR3 sequence: CASSLHRGSMRAFF. Here the CDR3 DNA reads TGTGCCAGCAGCTTACATCGGGGGTCTATGAGAGCTTTCTTT.

The chain is built from TRBV24-1 and TRBJ2-5, with a tentative D call TRBD2 (6 bases). The CDR3 is made up of 14 amino acids. Germline V gives CDR1 KGHDR, CDR2 SFDVKD. V was trimmed by 7 bases and J by 4 bases, leaving 15 bases between them. The CDR3 protein is CATSPGGAPETQYF. The CDR3 DNA is TGTGCCACCAGCCCTGGAGGGGCCCCAGAGACCCAGTACTTC.

The genes are TRBV29-1 and TRBJ1-2, with D unresolved. Germline CDR1 is SQVTM and CDR2 is ANQGSEA. The CDR3 spans 12 residues. Between the trimmed V and J ends, which lost 4 bases and 0 bases, there was a span of 6 bases. CDR3 bases: TGCAGCGTTGCTACAGCTAACTATGGCTACACCTTC. Its translation: CSVATANYGYTF.

The chain uses TRBV11-3 and TRBJ2-2; tentatively, D is TRBD2 (5 bases). Germline-derived CDR1 and CDR2 are SGHNT and YENEEA. V lost 5 bases, J lost 1 base, and 11 bases lay in between. The length of the CDR3 is 15 residues. CDR3 in amino acids: CASSTSGVNTGELFF. The CDR3 coding sequence is TGTGCCAGCAGCACCAGCGGAGTGAACACCGGGGAGCTGTTTTTT.

The CDR3, as DNA: TGTGCCAGCAGTGAAGGCCGGACAGGCAGCAGGACACCCCTCCACTTT. Translation gives CASSEGRTGSRTPLHF. The chain couples TRBV6-1 to TRBJ1-6; 7 bases fit TRBD1. CDR1 is MNHNS and CDR2 is SASEGT in the germline V gene. Trimming at V came to 1 base and at J to 11 bases, leaving 11 bases not matched to a gene. The CDR3 spans 16 residues.

This clone has more than one count but fewer than ten. The chain links TRBV9 to TRBJ2-1, with 9 bases lining up with TRBD1. V lost 4 bases and J lost 5; bases outside the gene matches: 4. Germline lookup yields CDR1 SGDLS and CDR2 YYNGEE. The CDR3 is 14 amino acids. The CDR3 protein is CASSRQGGNNEQFF. The DNA of the CDR3 is TGTGCCAGCAGCCGACAGGGGGGAAACAATGAGCAGTTCTTC.

The genes are TRBV5-5 and TRBJ2-1; 9 nucleotides align to TRBD2. The CDR3 sequence is 14 residues long. Unmatched junction bases numbered 2, after V lost 1 base and J lost 6 bases. Germline CDR1 reads SGHKS; CDR2 reads YYEKEE (reference sequence). The CDR3 nucleotides are TGTGCCAGCAGCTTGTTGCGGGGGGGCAATGAGCAGTTCTTC. It codes for CASSLLRGGNEQFF.

The chain uses TRBV2 and TRBJ2-5, with no clear D. This CDR3 spans 11 amino acids. Trimming cost V 6 bases and J 9 bases, with 11 bases left between them. The germline CDR1 and CDR2 sequences are SNHLY and FYNNEI. CDR3 region: CASSALPAQYF. Written as DNA, the CDR3 is TGTGCCAGCAGCGCCCTCCCGGCCCAGTACTTC.

This chain uses TRBV15 with TRBJ2-3; 7 bases match TRBD1. CDR1 is LNHNV, CDR2 YYDKDF, per germline (reference sequence). The CDR3 consists of 14 residues. The trim removed 1 base at V and 5 bases at J, leaving 3 bases unmatched. The CDR3 nucleotides read TGTGCCACCAGCAGAGGACAGGGTTTAGATACGCAGTATTTT. This codes for CATSRGQGLDTQYF.

V is TRBV7-2 and J is TRBJ2-1, with 8 nucleotides matching TRBD2. J was trimmed by 4 bases and V by 6 bases; bases with no gene match: 5. The CDR3 totals 14 residues. Looked up from germline, CDR1 is SGHTA and CDR2 is FQGNSA. In DNA, the CDR3 is TGTGCCAGCAGGGAAGCGGGGGTATACAATGAGCAGTTCTTC. The encoded protein is CASREAGVYNEQFF.

This clone came up once. The rearrangement uses TRBV6-5 and TRBJ2-7, with TRBD1 matching over 11 bases. V lost 4 bases, J lost 6 bases, and 2 bases stayed unmatched. This CDR3 has 13 residues. The V gene's germline CDR1 is MNHEY and CDR2 SVGAGI. In nucleotides, the CDR3 is TGTGCCAGCAGTTTGGGACAGGGGGGCGAGCAGTACTTC. Encoded protein: CASSLGQGGEQYF.

As DNA, the CDR3 is TGCGCCAGCAGCGTCGGACTAGCGGGGGTTCAAGAGACCCAGTACTTC. It codes for CASSVGLAGVQETQYF. This sequence joins TRBV5-1 and TRBJ2-5; the match to TRBD2 covers 13 bases. V lost 4 bases and J lost 2; bases outside the gene matches: 5. CDR1 SGHRS and CDR2 YFSETQ come from the germline V gene. CDR3 length equals 16 residues.

The chain joins TRBV7-9 to TRBJ2-2; 8 positions agree with TRBD2. CDR3 length equals 18 residues. Germline V gene sequence: CDR1 SEHNR, CDR2 FQNEAQ (reference sequence). V shed 4 bases, J shed 7 bases, and the junction held 17 bases outside the gene matches. CDR3 bases: TGTGCCAGCAGCTCCAGAAGGGGTTTAGCGGGGTCGAGCGGGGAGCTGTTTTTT. Protein: CASSSRRGLAGSSGELFF.

The rearrangement joins TRBV4-2 to TRBJ1-6, with TRBD1 matching over 7 bases. With 8 bases clipped from V and 5 bases from J, the junction kept 3 bases outside the gene matches. The CDR3 runs to 13 residues. CDR1 is LGHNA and CDR2 is YNFKEQ in the germline V gene. The CDR3 DNA follows: TGTGCCAGCGAACAGGGGAATAATTCACCCCTCCACTTT. Encoded protein: CASEQGNNSPLHF.

This sequence joins TRBV3-1 (or the pseudogene TRBV3-2) and TRBJ1-3; D perhaps matches TRBD1 (6 bases). Germline V gene lookup returns CDR1 LGHDT and CDR2 YNNKEL (reference sequence). Trimming removed 1 base from V and 4 bases from J, with 11 bases in between. There are 15 residues in the CDR3. The CDR3 DNA is TGTGCCAGCAGCCAAGGGGGGACATCAGGAAACACCATATATTTT. This translates into CASSQGGTSGNTIYF.

This clone was counted a few times. The same CDR3 arises from other DNA sequences in this sample as well. The chain couples TRBV20-1 to TRBJ2-5; TRBD1 is a possible D gene (5 bases). Germline-derived CDR1 and CDR2 are DFQATT and SNEGSKA (reference sequence). Trimming pared 2 bases from V and 4 bases from J, leaving 5 bases between. The CDR3 is 11 amino acids. The DNA of the CDR3 is TGCAGTGCTAGACAGGGAGAGACCCAGTACTTC. Translation gives CSARQGETQYF.

The rearrangement joins TRBV5-1 to TRBJ1-1, with TRBD1 identical over 8 bases. V was clipped by 1 base and J by 1 base; unmatched bases: 12. Germline V gene lookup returns CDR1 SGHRS and CDR2 YFSETQ. CDR3 length: 18 residues. The DNA for the CDR3 is TGCGCCAGCAGCTTGAGGGGGACAGGTTTGATTTCGAACACTGAAGCTTTCTTT. Translated, it gives CASSLRGTGLISNTEAFF. The complete variable domain, with remaining parts taken from reference TRBV5-1 and TRBJ1-1, reads KAGVTQTPRYLIKTRGQQVTLSCSPISGHRSVSWYQQTPGQGLQFLFEYFSETQRNKGNFPGRFSGRQFSNSRSEMNVSTLELGDSALYLCASSLRGTGLISNTEAFFGQGTRLTVV.

This clone came up a few times. The J gene is TRBJ2-7, the V gene TRBV6-2 or TRBV6-3; no firm D call. This CDR3 has 13 residues. The ends were cut back, 6 bases at V and 0 bases at J, with 9 bases in the middle. Germline CDR1 MNHEY, CDR2 SVGEGT. The CDR3 reads CASSPSSSYEQYV. The CDR3 coding sequence is TGTGCCAGCAGCCCTAGTAGCTCCTACGAGCAGTACGTC.

Ten or more counts support this clone. V gene TRBV5-1 combines with J gene TRBJ2-3; no clear D gene. This CDR3 is built from 14 residues. The germline V gene has CDR1 SGHRS and CDR2 YFSETQ. V lost 2 bases, J lost 0 bases, and 7 bases lay in between. The CDR3 DNA reads as TGCGCCAGCAGCTTCCAGACTAGCACAGATACGCAGTATTTT. Its translation: CASSFQTSTDTQYF.

J is TRBJ2-7 and V is TRBV27, with D maybe TRBD1 (6 bases). V was shortened by 5 bases and J by 2 bases, with 13 bases between the two germline ends. The germline gives CDR1 MNHEY, CDR2 SMNVEV (reference sequence). The CDR3 covers 14 residues. The CDR3 bases are TGTGCCAGCAGTGTCACAGGGTCAGCCTACGAGCAGTACTTC. Translating gives CASSVTGSAYEQYF.

The chain combines TRBV3-1 (or the pseudogene TRBV3-2) with TRBJ2-5; TRBD1 might be the D (6 bases). CDR3 length: 10 residues. V lost 6 bases and J 14 bases, leaving 13 bases between the germline ends. Germline values: CDR1 LGHDT, CDR2 YNNKEL (reference sequence). The CDR3 DNA is TGTGCCAGCAGAGGGGGACGGGTATACTTC. Encoded protein: CASRGGRVYF.

V gene TRBV7-9 combines with J gene TRBJ2-7, with 9 bases identical to TRBD2. J lost 4 bases, V lost 5 bases, and 12 bases had no gene match. The CDR3 length is 16 residues. CDR1 is SEHNR and CDR2 is FQNEAQ in the germline V gene (reference sequence). In DNA, the CDR3 is TGTGCCAGCAGCGCAAGAGGAGCGGGGGGCCGATACGAGCAGTACTTC. Its protein is CASSARGAGGRYEQYF.

This clone was seen at least ten times. The CDR3 protein is CASSPTNTEAFF. CDR3 coding DNA: TGTGCCAGCAGCCCCACAAACACTGAAGCTTTCTTT. V and J are TRBV3-1 (or the pseudogene TRBV3-2) and TRBJ1-1; D unresolved. V shed 4 bases and J shed 2 bases, with 5 bases lying between them. There are 12 residues in the CDR3. Germline V gene data show CDR1 as LGHDT and CDR2 as YNNKEL (reference sequence).

The chain combines TRBV7-8 with TRBJ2-7; D unresolved. Germline V gene sequence: CDR1 SGHVS, CDR2 FQNEAQ. With 4 bases removed from V and 6 bases from J, the gap between germline ends came to 10 bases. The length of the CDR3 is 12 residues. The CDR3 here is CASSSEVGEQYF. CDR3 bases: TGTGCCAGCAGCTCAGAGGTGGGCGAGCAGTACTTC.